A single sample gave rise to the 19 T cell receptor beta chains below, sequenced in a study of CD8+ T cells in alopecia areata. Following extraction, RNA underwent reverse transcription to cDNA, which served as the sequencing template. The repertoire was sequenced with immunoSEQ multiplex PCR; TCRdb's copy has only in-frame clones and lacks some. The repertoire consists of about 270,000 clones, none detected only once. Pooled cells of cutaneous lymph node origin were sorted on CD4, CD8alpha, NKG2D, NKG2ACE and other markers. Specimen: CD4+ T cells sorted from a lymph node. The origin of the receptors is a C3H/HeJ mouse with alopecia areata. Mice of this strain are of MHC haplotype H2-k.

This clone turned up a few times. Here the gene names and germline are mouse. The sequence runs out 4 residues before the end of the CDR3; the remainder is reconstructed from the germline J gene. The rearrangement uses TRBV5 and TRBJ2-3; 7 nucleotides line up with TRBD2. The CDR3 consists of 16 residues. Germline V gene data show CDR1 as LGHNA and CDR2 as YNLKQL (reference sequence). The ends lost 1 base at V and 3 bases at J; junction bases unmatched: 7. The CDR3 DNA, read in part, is TGTGCCAGCAGCCAAGGGAATGGGGGGAGAGCAGAA. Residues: CASSQGNGGRAE. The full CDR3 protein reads CASSQGNGGRAETLYF.

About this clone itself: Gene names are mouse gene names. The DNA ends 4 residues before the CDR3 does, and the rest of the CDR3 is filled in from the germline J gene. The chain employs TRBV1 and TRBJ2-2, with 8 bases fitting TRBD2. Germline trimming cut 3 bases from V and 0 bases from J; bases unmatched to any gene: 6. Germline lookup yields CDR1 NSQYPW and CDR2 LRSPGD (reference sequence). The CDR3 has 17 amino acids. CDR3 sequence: CTCSARTGSANTGQLYF. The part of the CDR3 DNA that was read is TGCACCTGCAGTGCCCGGACTGGGAGTGCAAACACCGGG.

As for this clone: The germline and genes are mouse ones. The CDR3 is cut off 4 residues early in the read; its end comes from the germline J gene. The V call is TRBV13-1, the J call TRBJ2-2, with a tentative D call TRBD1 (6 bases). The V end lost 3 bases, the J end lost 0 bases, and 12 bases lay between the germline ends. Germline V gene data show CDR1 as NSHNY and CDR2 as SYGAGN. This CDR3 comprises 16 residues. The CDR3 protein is CASSGGTPTNTGQLYF. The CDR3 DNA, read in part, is TGTGCCAGCAGTGGCGGGACACCCACAAACACCGGG.

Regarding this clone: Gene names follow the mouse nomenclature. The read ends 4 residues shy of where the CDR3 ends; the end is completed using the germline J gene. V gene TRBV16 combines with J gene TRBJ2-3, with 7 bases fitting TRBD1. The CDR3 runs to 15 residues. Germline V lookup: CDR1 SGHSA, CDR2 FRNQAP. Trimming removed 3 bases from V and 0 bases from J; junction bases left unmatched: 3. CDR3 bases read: TGTGCAAGCAGCTTCACAGGGGATAGTGCAGAA. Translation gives CASSFTGDSAE. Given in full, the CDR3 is CASSFTGDSAETLYF.

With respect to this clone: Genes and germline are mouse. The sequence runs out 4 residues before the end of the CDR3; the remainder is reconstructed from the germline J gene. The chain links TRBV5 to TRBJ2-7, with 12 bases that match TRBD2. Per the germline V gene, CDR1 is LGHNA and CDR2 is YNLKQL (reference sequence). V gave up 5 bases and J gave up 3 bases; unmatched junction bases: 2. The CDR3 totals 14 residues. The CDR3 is CASSKGLGGYEQYF. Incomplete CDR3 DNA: TGTGCCAGCAGCAAGGGACTGGGGGGCTAT.

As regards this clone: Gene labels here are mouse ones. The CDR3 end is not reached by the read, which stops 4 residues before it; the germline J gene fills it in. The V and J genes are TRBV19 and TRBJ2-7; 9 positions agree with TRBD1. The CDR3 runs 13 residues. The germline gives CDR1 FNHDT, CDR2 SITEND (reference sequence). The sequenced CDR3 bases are TGTGCCAGCAGTAAGGACAGGGGAGAT. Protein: CASSKDRGD. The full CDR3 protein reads CASSKDRGDEQYF.

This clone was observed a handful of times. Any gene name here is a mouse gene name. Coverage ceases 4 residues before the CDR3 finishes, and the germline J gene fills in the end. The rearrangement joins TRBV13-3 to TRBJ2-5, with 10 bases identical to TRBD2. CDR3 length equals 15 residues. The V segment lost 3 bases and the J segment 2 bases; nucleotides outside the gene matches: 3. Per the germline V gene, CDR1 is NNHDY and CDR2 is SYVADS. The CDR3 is CASSGLGGGQDTQYF. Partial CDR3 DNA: TGTGCCAGCAGTGGACTGGGGGGAGGCCAAGAC.

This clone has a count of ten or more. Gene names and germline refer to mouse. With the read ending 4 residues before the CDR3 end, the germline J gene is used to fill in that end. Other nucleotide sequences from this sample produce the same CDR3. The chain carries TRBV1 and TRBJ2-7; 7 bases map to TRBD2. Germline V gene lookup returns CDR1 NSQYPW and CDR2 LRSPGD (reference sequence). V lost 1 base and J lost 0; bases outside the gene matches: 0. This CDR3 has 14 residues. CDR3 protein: CTCSAVGGSYEQYF. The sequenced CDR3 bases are TGCACCTGCAGTGCAGTGGGGGGCTCCTAT.

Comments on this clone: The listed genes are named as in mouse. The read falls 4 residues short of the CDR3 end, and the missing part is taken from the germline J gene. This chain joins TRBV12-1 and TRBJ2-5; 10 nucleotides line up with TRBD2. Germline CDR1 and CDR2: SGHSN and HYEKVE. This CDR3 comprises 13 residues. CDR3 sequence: CASSRTGGDTQYF. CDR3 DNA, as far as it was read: TGTGCCAGCTCTCGGACTGGGGGAGAC.

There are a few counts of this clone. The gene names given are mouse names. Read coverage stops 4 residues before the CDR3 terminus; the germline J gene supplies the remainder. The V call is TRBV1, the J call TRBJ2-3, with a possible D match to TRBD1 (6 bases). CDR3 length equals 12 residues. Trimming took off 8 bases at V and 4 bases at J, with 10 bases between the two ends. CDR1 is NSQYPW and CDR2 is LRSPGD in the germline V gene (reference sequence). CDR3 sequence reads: CTCAGTSETLYF. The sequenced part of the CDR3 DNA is TGCACCTGCGCCGGGACATCAGAA. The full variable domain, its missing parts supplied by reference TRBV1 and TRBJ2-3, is VTLLEQNPRWRLVPRGQAVNLRCILKNSQYPWMSWYQQDLQKQLQWLFTLRSPGDKEVKSLPGADYLATRVTDTELRLQVANMSQGRTLYCTCAGTSETLYFGSGTRLTVL.

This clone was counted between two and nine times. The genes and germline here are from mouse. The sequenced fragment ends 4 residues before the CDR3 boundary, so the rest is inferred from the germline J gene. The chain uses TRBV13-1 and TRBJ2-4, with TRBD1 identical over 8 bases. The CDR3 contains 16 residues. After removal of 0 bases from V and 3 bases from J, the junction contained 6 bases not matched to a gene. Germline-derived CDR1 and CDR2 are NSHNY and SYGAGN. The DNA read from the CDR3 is TGTGCCAGCAGTGATGCTGCAGGGGGCGAGCAAAAC. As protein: CASSDAAGGEQN. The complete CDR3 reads CASSDAAGGEQNTLYF.

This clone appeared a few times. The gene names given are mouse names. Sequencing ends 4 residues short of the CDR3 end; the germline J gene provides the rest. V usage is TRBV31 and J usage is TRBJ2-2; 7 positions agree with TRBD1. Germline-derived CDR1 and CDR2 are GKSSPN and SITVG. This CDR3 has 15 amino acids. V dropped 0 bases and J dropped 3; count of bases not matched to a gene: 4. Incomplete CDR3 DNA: TGTGCCTGGAGTCTCGAGACAGGGCACACCGGG. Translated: CAWSLETGHTG. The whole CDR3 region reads CAWSLETGHTGQLYF.

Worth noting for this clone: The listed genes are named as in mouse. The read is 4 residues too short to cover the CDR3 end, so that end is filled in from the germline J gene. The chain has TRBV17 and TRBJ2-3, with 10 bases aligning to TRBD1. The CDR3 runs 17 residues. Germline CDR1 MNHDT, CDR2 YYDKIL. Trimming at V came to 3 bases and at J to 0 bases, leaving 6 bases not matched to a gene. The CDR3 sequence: CASSRGTGVESAETLYF. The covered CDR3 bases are TGTGCTAGCAGTAGGGGGACAGGGGTGGAAAGTGCAGAA.

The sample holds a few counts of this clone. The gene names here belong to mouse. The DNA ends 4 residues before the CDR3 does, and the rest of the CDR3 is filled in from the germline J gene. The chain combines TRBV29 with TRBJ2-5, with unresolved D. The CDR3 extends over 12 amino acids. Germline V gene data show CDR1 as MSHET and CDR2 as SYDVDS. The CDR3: CASSLQGDTQYF. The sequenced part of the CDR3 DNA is TGTGCTAGCAGTTTACAAGGGGAC.

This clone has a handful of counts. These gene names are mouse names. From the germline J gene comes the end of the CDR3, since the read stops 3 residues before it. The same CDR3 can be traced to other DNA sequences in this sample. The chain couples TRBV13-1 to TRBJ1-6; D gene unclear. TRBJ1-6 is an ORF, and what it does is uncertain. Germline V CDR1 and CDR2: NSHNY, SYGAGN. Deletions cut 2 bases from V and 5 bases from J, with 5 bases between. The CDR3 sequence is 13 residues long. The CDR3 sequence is CASSDRNNSPLYF. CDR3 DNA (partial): TGTGCCAGCAGTGACAGGAATAATTCGCCC.

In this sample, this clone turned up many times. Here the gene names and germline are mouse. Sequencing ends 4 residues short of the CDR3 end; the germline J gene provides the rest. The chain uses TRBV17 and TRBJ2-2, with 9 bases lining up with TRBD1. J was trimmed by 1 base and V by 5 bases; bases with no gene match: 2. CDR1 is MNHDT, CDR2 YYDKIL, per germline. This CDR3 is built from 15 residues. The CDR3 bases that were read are TGTGCTAGCAGTGGGACAGGGCTAAACACCGGG. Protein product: CASSGTGLNTG. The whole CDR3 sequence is CASSGTGLNTGQLYF.

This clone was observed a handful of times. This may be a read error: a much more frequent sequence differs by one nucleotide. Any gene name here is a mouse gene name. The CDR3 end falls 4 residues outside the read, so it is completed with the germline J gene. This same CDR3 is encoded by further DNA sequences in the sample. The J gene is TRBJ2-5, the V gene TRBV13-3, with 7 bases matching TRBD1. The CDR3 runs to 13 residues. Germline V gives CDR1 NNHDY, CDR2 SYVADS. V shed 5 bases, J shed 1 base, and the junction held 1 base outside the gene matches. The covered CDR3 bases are TGTGCCAGCAGAGGGACAGACCAAGAC. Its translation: CASRGTDQD. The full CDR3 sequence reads CASRGTDQDTQYF. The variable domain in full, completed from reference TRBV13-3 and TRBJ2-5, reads EAAVTQSPRSKVAVTGGKVTLSCHQTNNHDYMYWYRQDTGHGLRLIHYSYVADSTEKGDIPDGYKASRPSQENFSLILELASLSQTAVYFCASRGTDQDTQYFGPGTRLLVL.

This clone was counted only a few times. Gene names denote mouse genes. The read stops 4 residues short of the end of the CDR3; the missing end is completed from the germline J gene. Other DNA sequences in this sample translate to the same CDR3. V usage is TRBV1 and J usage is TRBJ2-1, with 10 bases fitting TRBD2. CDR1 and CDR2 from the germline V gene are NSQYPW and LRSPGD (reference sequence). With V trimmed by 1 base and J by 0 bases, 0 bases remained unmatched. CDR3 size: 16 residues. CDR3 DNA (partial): TGCACCTGCAGTGCAGGACTGGGGGGTAACTATGCT. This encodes CTCSAGLGGNYA. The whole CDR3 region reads CTCSAGLGGNYAEQFF.

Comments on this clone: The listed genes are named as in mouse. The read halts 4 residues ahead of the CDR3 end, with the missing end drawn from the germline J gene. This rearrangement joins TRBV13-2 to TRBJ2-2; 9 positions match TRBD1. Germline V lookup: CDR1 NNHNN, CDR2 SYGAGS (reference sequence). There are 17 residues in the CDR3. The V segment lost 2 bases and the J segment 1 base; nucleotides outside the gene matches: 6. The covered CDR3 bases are TGTGCCAGCGGTGACCCCCGACAGGGGGTAAACACCGGG. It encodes CASGDPRQGVNTG. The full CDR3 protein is CASGDPRQGVNTGQLYF.